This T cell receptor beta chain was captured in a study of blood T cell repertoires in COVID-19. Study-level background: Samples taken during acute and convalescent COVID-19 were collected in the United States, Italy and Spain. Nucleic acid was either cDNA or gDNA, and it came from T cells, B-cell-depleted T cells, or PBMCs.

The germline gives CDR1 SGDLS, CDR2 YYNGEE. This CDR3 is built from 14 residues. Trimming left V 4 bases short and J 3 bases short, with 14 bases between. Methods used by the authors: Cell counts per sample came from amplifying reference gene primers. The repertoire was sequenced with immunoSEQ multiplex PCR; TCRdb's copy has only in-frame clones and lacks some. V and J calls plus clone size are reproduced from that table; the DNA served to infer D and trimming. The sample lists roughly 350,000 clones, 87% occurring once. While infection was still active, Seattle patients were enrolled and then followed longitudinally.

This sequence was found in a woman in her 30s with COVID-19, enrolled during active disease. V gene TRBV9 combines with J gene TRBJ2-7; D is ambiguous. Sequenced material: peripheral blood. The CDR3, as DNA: TGTGCCAGCAGCCCCCCGGCGGTGGACTACGAGCAGTACTTC. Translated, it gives CASSPPAVDYEQYF.